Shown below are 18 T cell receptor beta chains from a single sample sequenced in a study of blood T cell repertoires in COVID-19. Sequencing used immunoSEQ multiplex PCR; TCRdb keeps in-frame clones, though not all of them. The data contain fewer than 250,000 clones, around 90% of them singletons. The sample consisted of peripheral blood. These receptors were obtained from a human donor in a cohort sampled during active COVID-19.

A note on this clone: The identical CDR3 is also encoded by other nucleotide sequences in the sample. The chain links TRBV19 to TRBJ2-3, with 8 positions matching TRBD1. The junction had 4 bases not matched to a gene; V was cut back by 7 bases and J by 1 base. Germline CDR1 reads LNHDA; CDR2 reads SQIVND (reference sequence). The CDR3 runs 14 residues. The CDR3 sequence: CASTSGQGTDTQYF. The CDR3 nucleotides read TGTGCCAGTACATCGGGACAGGGCACAGATACGCAGTATTTT.

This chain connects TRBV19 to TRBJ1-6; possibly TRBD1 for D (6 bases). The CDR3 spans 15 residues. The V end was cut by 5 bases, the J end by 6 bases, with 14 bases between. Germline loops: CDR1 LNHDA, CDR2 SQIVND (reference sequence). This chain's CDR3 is CASSLGTGINSPLHF. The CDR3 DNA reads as TGTGCCAGTAGTTTGGGAACAGGGATTAATTCACCCCTCCACTTT.

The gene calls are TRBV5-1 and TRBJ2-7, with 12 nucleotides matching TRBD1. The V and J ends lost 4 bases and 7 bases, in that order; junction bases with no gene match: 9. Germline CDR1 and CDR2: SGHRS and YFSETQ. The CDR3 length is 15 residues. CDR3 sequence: CASSIPGQGAGEQYF. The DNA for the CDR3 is TGCGCCAGCAGCATCCCGGGACAGGGGGCGGGGGAGCAGTACTTC.

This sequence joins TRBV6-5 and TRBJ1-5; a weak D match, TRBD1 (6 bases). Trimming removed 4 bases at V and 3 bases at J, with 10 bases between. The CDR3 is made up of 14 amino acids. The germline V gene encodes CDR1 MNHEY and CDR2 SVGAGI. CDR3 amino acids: CASSFDRNNQPQHF. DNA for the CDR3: TGTGCCAGCAGTTTTGACAGGAACAATCAGCCCCAGCATTTT.

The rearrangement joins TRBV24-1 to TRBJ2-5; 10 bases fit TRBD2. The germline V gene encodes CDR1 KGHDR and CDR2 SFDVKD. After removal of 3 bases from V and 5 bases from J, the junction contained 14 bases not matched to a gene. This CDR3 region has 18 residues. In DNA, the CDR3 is TGTGCCACCAGTGATCCTCGGGGAGCGGGAGGGCCGAGGGAGACCCAGTACTTC. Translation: CATSDPRGAGGPRETQYF.

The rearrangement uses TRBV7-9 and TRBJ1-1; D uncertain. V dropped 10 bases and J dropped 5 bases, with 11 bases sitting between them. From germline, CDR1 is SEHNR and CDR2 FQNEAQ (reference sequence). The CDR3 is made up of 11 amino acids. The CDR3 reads CATSPGTEAFF. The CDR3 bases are TGTGCCACGTCTCCGGGTACTGAAGCTTTCTTT.

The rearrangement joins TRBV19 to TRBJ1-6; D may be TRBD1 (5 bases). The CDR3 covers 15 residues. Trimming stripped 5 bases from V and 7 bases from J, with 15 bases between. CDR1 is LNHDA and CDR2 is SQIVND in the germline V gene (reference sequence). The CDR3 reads CASSATGGGNSPLHF. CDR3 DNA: TGTGCCAGTAGTGCTACCGGGGGGGGAAATTCACCCCTCCACTTT. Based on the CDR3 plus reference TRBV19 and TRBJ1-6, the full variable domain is DGGITQSPKYLFRKEGQNVTLSCEQNLNHDAMYWYRQDPGQGLRLIYYSQIVNDFQKGDIAEGYSVSREKKESFPLTVTSAQKNPTAFYLCASSATGGGNSPLHFGNGTRLTVT.

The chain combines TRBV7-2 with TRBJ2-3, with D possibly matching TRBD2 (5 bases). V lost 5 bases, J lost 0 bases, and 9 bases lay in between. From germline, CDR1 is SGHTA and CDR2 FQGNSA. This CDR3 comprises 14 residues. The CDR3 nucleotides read TGTGCCAGCAGCACTAGTTCCAGCACAGATACGCAGTATTTT. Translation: CASSTSSSTDTQYF.

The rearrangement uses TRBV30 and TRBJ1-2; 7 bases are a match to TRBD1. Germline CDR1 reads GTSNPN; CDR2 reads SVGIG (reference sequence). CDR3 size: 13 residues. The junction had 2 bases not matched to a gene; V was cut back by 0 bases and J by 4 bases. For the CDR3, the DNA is TGTGCCTGGAGTGTGGGACAGCGCTATGGCTACACCTTC. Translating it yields CAWSVGQRYGYTF.

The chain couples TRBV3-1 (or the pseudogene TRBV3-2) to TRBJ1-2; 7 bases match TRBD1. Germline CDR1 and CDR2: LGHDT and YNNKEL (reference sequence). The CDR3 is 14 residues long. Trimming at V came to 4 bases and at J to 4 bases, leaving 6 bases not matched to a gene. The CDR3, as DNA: TGTGCCAGCAGCCCAACCCGGGACAGCTATGGCTACACCTTC. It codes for CASSPTRDSYGYTF.

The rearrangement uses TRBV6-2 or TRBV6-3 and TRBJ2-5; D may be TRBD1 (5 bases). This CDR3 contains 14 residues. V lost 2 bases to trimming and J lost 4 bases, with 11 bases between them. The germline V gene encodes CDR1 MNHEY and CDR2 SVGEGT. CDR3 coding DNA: TGTGCCAGCAGTTACAAGGGGTTCGTAGAGACCCAGTACTTC. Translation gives CASSYKGFVETQYF.

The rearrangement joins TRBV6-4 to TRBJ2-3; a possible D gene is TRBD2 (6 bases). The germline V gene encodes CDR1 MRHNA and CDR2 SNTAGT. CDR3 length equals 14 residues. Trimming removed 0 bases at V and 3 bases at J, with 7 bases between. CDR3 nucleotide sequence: TGTGCCAGCAGTGACTCCGCGGGGACAGATACGCAGTATTTT. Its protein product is CASSDSAGTDTQYF.

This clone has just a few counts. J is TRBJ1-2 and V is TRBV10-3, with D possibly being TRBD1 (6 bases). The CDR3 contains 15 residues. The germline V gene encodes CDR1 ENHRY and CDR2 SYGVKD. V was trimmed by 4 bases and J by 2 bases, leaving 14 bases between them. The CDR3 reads CAISGGKDRNYGYTF. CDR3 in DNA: TGTGCCATCAGTGGGGGTAAAGACAGGAACTATGGCTACACCTTC.

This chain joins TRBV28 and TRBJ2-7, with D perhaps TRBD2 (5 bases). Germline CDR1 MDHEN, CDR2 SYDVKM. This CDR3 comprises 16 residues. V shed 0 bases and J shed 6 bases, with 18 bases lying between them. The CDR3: CASSLWPQAEPSEQYF. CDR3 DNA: TGTGCCAGCAGTTTATGGCCCCAAGCGGAGCCCTCCGAGCAGTACTTC.

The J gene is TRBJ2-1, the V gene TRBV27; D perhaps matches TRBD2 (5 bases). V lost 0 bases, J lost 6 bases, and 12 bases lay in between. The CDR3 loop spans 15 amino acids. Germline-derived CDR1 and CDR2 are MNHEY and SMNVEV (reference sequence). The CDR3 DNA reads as TGTGCCAGCAGTTTATCGTTCGGGGTAAGCAATGAGCAGTTCTTC. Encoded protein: CASSLSFGVSNEQFF.

This chain's CDR3 is CASRPGTGGYEQYF. The CDR3 DNA sequence: TGTGCCAGCAGACCCGGGACAGGTGGATACGAGCAGTACTTC. This chain connects TRBV7-2 to TRBJ2-7, with TRBD1 matching 8 bases. The CDR3 is made up of 14 amino acids. Germline values: CDR1 SGHTA, CDR2 FQGNSA. The junction had 8 bases not matched to a gene; V was cut back by 6 bases and J by 4 bases. Drawing the rest from reference TRBV7-2 and TRBJ2-7, the complete variable domain is GAGVSQSPSNKVTEKGKDVELRCDPISGHTALYWYRQSLGQGLEFLIYFQGNSAPDKSGLPSDRFSAERTGGSVSTLTIQRTQQEDSAVYLCASRPGTGGYEQYFGPGTRLTVT.

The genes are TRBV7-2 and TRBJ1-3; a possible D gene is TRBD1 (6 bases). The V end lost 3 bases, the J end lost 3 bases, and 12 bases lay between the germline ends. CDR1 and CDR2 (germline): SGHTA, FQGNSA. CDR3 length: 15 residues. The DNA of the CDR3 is TGTGCCAGCAGCTTCTCGGGGGGCGGTGGAAACACCATATATTTT. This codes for CASSFSGGGGNTIYF.

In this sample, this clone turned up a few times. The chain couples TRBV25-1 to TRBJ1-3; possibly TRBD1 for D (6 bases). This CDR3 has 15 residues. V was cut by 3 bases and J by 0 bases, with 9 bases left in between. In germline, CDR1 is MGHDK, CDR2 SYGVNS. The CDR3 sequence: CASSDRDNSGNTIYF. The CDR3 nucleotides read TGTGCCAGCAGTGACCGGGACAACTCTGGAAACACCATATATTTT.